The 21 T cell receptor beta chains below all came from one sample that was sequenced in a study of T cell repertoires in cytomegalovirus infection (dated by TCRdb to the late 2010s). Sequencing relied on an Illumina HiSeq 1500. TCRdb trimmed the raw reads at Q25, called clones with MiXCR and kept productive beta chains. Each entry merges the rows of one CDR3 protein and shows their most common DNA and genes. Counted in this sample were more than 500,000 distinct CDR3 sequences; 15% to 20% of them appeared once. Roughly a quarter of the sample goes to the ten largest clones. Sequenced input: CD8+ T cells from PBMCs. Every receptor here comes from a human donor in good health (CMV status not recorded). Some clones in this sample may be carry-over from other donors' samples.

This clonotype came up many times. The chain employs TRBV7-9 and TRBJ2-3; 7 positions match TRBD1. This CDR3 contains 16 residues. In germline, CDR1 is SEHNR, CDR2 FQNEAQ (reference sequence). The V gene end was trimmed by 11 bases and the J gene end by 0 bases; junction bases not matched to a gene: 14. CDR3 residues: CAGSPRQGLSTDTQYF. Written as DNA, the CDR3 is TGTGCCGGATCCCCCCGACAGGGTCTAAGCACAGATACGCAGTATTTT.

For this clonotype: A much larger clone lies a single base off, so this may be a read error. The rearrangement uses TRBV28 and TRBJ2-7; TRBD2 aligns across 9 bases. V lost 10 bases and J lost 0; bases outside the gene matches: 16. The CDR3 has 17 amino acids. Germline CDR1 MDHEN, CDR2 SYDVKM. The CDR3 region is CANMTKTSGLSSYEQYF. DNA for the CDR3: TGTGCCAACATGACGAAGACTAGCGGCCTCAGCTCCTACGAGCAGTACTTC. Supplemented by reference TRBV28 and TRBJ2-7, the full variable domain reads DVKVTQSSRYLVKRTGEKVFLECVQDMDHENMFWYRQDPGLGLRLIYFSYDVKMKEKGDIPEGYSVSREKKERFSLILESASTNQTSMYLCANMTKTSGLSSYEQYFGPGTRLTVT.

This clonotype was observed a handful of times. Here the CDR3 reads CASSLRDSGEQFF. CDR3 in DNA: TGTGCCAGCAGCCTAAGGGATAGCGGTGAGCAGTTCTTC. The chain recombines TRBV7-6 with TRBJ2-1, with D possibly matching TRBD2 (6 bases). The CDR3 spans 13 residues. The V and J ends lost 5 bases and 9 bases respectively, with 14 bases between them. Germline CDR1 reads SGHVS; CDR2 reads FNYEAQ.

This clonotype was observed at least ten times. The rearrangement joins TRBV7-9 to TRBJ1-2; tentative D call: TRBD1 (5 bases). V lost 1 base, J lost 4 bases, and 10 bases lay in between. Per germline, CDR1 SEHNR and CDR2 FQNEAQ (reference sequence). This CDR3 region has 14 residues. The CDR3 DNA sequence: TGTGCCAGCAGCTTAGTTCCGGGACTCTATGGCTACACCTTC. As protein: CASSLVPGLYGYTF.

Many counts were recorded for this clonotype. For the CDR3, the DNA is TGTGCCAGCAGCCTGGCCTATTTAAATCAGCCCCAGCATTTT. Residues: CASSLAYLNQPQHF. The chain is built from TRBV6-1 and TRBJ1-5, with D uncertain. The CDR3 consists of 14 residues. Trimming cost V 6 bases and J 4 bases, with 13 bases left between them. Germline V gene sequence: CDR1 MNHNS, CDR2 SASEGT.

The chain recombines TRBV20-1 with TRBJ1-1; D unclear. V dropped 6 bases and J dropped 1 base, with 9 bases sitting between them. This CDR3 spans 12 amino acids. Germline lookup yields CDR1 DFQATT and CDR2 SNEGSKA (reference sequence). The CDR3, as DNA: TGCAGTGCCCCGTGGCGGAACACTGAAGCTTTCTTT. Protein product: CSAPWRNTEAFF.

This clonotype has just a few counts. The chain combines TRBV2 with TRBJ2-2, with 10 bases matching TRBD1. This CDR3 is 16 amino acids long. V was clipped by 5 bases and J by 6 bases; unmatched bases: 9. CDR1 SNHLY and CDR2 FYNNEI come from the germline V gene. CDR3 coding DNA: TGTGCCAGCAGTATTACCGGGACAGGGGATCCCGGGGAGCTGTTTTTT. Its translation: CASSITGTGDPGELFF.

This clonotype was seen at least ten times. The gene calls are TRBV7-9 and TRBJ2-1; 12 bases fit TRBD2. The trim removed 4 bases at V and 3 bases at J, leaving 4 bases unmatched. This CDR3 has 16 amino acids. CDR1 SEHNR and CDR2 FQNEAQ come from the germline V gene (reference sequence). CDR3 coding DNA: TGTGCCAGCAGCTCCTGGACTAGCGGGGACTACAATGAGCAGTTCTTC. This gives the protein CASSSWTSGDYNEQFF.

This clonotype was observed many times. The gene calls are TRBV7-8 and TRBJ2-5; 7 bases line up with TRBD1. This CDR3 spans 17 amino acids. The germline gives CDR1 SGHVS, CDR2 FQNEAQ. The trim removed 3 bases at V and 5 bases at J, leaving 15 bases unmatched. CDR3 protein: CASSLPGTDLLEETQYF. In DNA, the CDR3 is TGTGCCAGCAGCTTGCCGGGGACAGACCTATTGGAGGAGACCCAGTACTTC. Full variable domain (rest looked up from reference TRBV7-8 and TRBJ2-5): GAGVSQSPRYKVAKRGQDVALRCDPISGHVSLFWYQQALGQGPEFLTYFQNEAQLDKSGLPSDRFFAERPEGSVSTLKIQRTQQEDSAVYLCASSLPGTDLLEETQYFGPGTRLLVL.

This chain connects TRBV7-9 to TRBJ2-7, with D possibly called TRBD1 or TRBD2 (5 bases each). With 4 bases removed from V and 7 bases from J, the gap between germline ends came to 11 bases. CDR1 and CDR2 from the germline V gene are SEHNR and FQNEAQ (reference sequence). The CDR3 is 12 amino acids. This CDR3 reads CASSSVEGEQYF. DNA for the CDR3: TGTGCCAGCAGCTCCGTAGAGGGGGAGCAGTACTTC.

Concerning this clonotype: This sequence may be a read error, since a much larger clone differs from it by one base. No conserved phenylalanine or tryptophan is present at the end of the CDR3, so a read error is the likely explanation. V is TRBV11-1 and J is TRBJ2-1; D is perhaps TRBD1 or TRBD2 (5 bases each). Between the trimmed V and J ends, which lost 4 bases and 5 bases, there was a span of 15 bases. This CDR3 is built from 15 residues. CDR1 SGHAT and CDR2 FQDESV come from the germline V gene (reference sequence). The CDR3 DNA reads as TGTGCCAGCAGCTGGGGGTGGGGTATGAACAATGAGCAGTTCTTA. Translation gives CASSWGWGMNNEQFL.

The chain recombines TRBV30 with TRBJ1-1; perhaps TRBD1 as D (5 bases). The germline gives CDR1 GTSNPN, CDR2 SVGIG (reference sequence). The V end lost 2 bases, the J end lost 4 bases, and 14 bases lay between the germline ends. This CDR3 spans 14 amino acids. For the CDR3, the DNA is TGTGCCTGGAGTTCCCAGGGTGGTTTCACTGAAGCTTTCTTT. Protein sequence: CAWSSQGGFTEAFF.

This clonotype was seen many times. The rearrangement joins TRBV6-5 to TRBJ1-2, with 10 bases fitting TRBD1. Germline V gives CDR1 MNHEY, CDR2 SVGAGI. The V and J ends lost 2 bases and 4 bases, in that order; junction bases with no gene match: 1. The CDR3 is 14 residues long. CDR3 sequence (DNA): TGTGCCAGCAGTTACGGGGACAGGGGCTATGGCTACACCTTC. This encodes CASSYGDRGYGYTF.

This clonotype was counted at least ten times. V gene TRBV6-5 combines with J gene TRBJ1-1; no definite D call. Trimming removed 0 bases at V and 5 bases at J, with 10 bases between. This CDR3 is 14 amino acids long. CDR1 and CDR2 (germline): MNHEY, SVGAGI. CDR3 DNA sequence: TGTGCCAGCAGTTACTCAGAAGGGAGGACTGAAGCTTTCTTT. It translates to CASSYSEGRTEAFF.

This clonotype came up many times. V is TRBV28 and J is TRBJ2-7, with 7 bases that match TRBD2. V gave up 5 bases and J gave up 4 bases; unmatched junction bases: 11. Germline assignment: CDR1 MDHEN and CDR2 SYDVKM. CDR3 length equals 15 residues. This CDR3 reads CASSPPEGLKYEQYF. Written as DNA, the CDR3 is TGTGCCAGCAGTCCGCCCGAGGGACTAAAATACGAGCAGTACTTC.

This clonotype was seen more than once but under ten times. The chain uses TRBV12-3 or TRBV12-4 and TRBJ1-3, with D unresolved. Trimming removed 2 bases from V and 4 bases from J, with 6 bases in between. The CDR3 runs 13 residues. This CDR3 reads CASSLQRGNTIYF. The CDR3 nucleotides are TGTGCCAGCAGTTTACAAAGGGGAAACACCATATATTTT.

This clonotype occurred a few times. This chain uses TRBV5-6 with TRBJ2-2, with D tentatively TRBD1 (5 bases). The CDR3 has 16 residues. Germline loops: CDR1 SGHDT, CDR2 YYEEEE. Between the trimmed V and J ends, which lost 4 bases and 0 bases, there was a span of 13 bases. DNA for the CDR3: TGTGCCAGCAGCCGGACACGCGCAGCGAACACCGGGGAGCTGTTTTTT. Its translation: CASSRTRAANTGELFF. The full variable domain, its missing parts supplied by reference TRBV5-6 and TRBJ2-2, is DAGVTQSPTHLIKTRGQQVTLRCSPKSGHDTVSWYQQALGQGPQFIFQYYEEEERQRGNFPDRFSGHQFPNYSSELNVNALLLGDSALYLCASSRTRAANTGELFFGEGSRLTVL.

CDR3 DNA: TGTGCCAGCAGTTACTCTACTACTACTGGCGGGAGCAATGAGCAGTTCTTC. Translating it yields CASSYSTTTGGSNEQFF. This sequence joins TRBV6-6 and TRBJ2-1; 7 positions match TRBD2. Germline CDR1 and CDR2: MNHNY and SVGAGI (reference sequence). This CDR3 is built from 17 residues. V lost 0 bases and J lost 6; bases outside the gene matches: 11.

This clonotype was counted at least ten times. The chain links TRBV6-2 or TRBV6-3 to TRBJ1-5; D is possibly TRBD1 (5 bases). The ends were cut back, 7 bases at V and 6 bases at J, with 16 bases in the middle. In germline, CDR1 is MNHEY, CDR2 SVGEGT. CDR3 length equals 14 residues. The CDR3 reads CASTKGVSGQPQHF. CDR3 bases: TGTGCCAGCACCAAAGGGGTCTCGGGTCAGCCCCAGCATTTT.

The chain couples TRBV7-4 to TRBJ2-1; 11 bases fit TRBD2. J was trimmed by 4 bases and V by 5 bases; bases with no gene match: 7. Looked up from germline, CDR1 is SGHVT and CDR2 is SQSDAQ. The CDR3 consists of 16 residues. The CDR3 loop reads CASSAMTSGEYNEQFF. The CDR3 DNA follows: TGTGCCAGCAGCGCTATGACTAGCGGGGAGTACAATGAGCAGTTCTTC.

A single count supports this clonotype. The gene calls are TRBV19 and TRBJ2-3; 11 positions match TRBD2. The V segment lost 6 bases and the J segment 4 bases; nucleotides outside the gene matches: 6. CDR1 is LNHDA and CDR2 is SQIVND in the germline V gene (reference sequence). CDR3 length equals 15 residues. CDR3 in DNA: TGTGCCAGTAGACCACTAGCGGGAGTACCAGATACGCAGTATTTT. Translation: CASRPLAGVPDTQYF.